The rows below give T cell receptor beta chains drawn from one sample of a study of vaccination effects on CD4 cells after COVID-19. These receptors have no identified antigens. The table came from immunoSEQ multiplex PCR; TCRdb's copy has only in-frame clones and leaves some out. The table includes some 59,000 clones, roughly 80% detected once. The source material was CD4+ T cells from PBMCs cultured with HCoV-229E spike peptides, sampled before COVID-19 vaccination. The receptors originated from a human donor who received a COVID-19 vaccine. The CDR3 runs from the conserved cysteine through the conserved F or W. The order of the fields is CDR3 protein, CDR3 DNA, D gene, V gene, clone size, J gene. A D gene is named only where the DNA matches it firmly. The size entry is marked missing in some rows and otherwise reads once, few, many or a size class.

CASSSPEKAFDGELFF,TGTGCCAGCAGCTCTCCCGAGAAGGCGTTCGACGGGGAGCTGTTTTTT,-,TRBV21-1,-,TRBJ2-2
CASSPDRNFYGYTF,TGTGCCAGCAGTCCCGACAGGAACTTCTATGGCTACACCTTC,-,TRBV6-5,once,TRBJ1-2
CASSLVLAGVFLDTQYF,TGCGCCAGCAGCTTGGTGTTAGCGGGGGTGTTTTTGGATACGCAGTATTTT,TRBD2,TRBV5-1,medium-sized,TRBJ2-3
CAWGRPYNEQFF,TGTGCCTGGGGGCGCCCCTACAATGAGCAGTTCTTC,-,TRBV30,-,TRBJ2-1
CASSLGLAGGQETQYF,TGCGCCAGCAGCTTGGGTCTAGCGGGGGGCCAAGAGACCCAGTACTTC,TRBD2,TRBV5-1,-,TRBJ2-5
CASSLARSGAVDTQYF,TGCGCCAGCAGCTTGGCGAGGAGCGGGGCCGTAGATACGCAGTATTTT,TRBD2,TRBV5-1,few,TRBJ2-3
CASNNRGGANNEQFF,TGTGCCAGCAATAACAGGGGGGGGGCAAACAATGAGCAGTTCTTC,-,TRBV2,once,TRBJ2-1
CASSNTGGRETQYF,TGTGCCAGCAGCAATACAGGGGGTAGGGAGACCCAGTACTTC,TRBD1,TRBV9,-,TRBJ2-5
CSVRGPVRIETQYF,TGCAGCGTCCGAGGGCCAGTGAGGATCGAGACCCAGTACTTC,-,TRBV29-1,-,TRBJ2-5
CASSLSGTNSGNTIYF,TGCGCCAGCAGCTTATCCGGGACAAACTCTGGAAACACCATATATTTT,-,TRBV5-1,-,TRBJ1-3
CAWSAFGQEKLFF,TGTGCCTGGAGCGCTTTTGGACAGGAAAAACTGTTTTTT,-,TRBV30,-,TRBJ1-4
CASSQINQPQHF,TGTGCCAGCAGCCAAATTAATCAGCCCCAGCATTTT,-,TRBV7-8,-,TRBJ1-5
CASGLARSSGANVLTF,TGTGCTAGTGGTTTGGCGCGGAGCTCTGGGGCCAACGTCCTGACTTTC,-,TRBV12-5,-,TRBJ2-6
CASSPPGLLEETQYF,TGTGCCAGCAGCCCCCCGGGACTTCTCGAAGAGACCCAGTACTTC,-,TRBV7-9,-,TRBJ2-5
CASRVGQSVDGYTF,TGCGCCAGTCGAGTGGGACAGTCTGTCGATGGCTACACCTTC,TRBD1,TRBV5-1,-,TRBJ1-2
CASSYGPDTQYF,TGTGCCAGCAGTTACGGCCCAGATACGCAGTATTTT,-,TRBV6-2/TRBV6-3,-,TRBJ2-3
CASRPGFTKETQYF,TGTGCCAGTAGGCCAGGGTTCACCAAAGAGACCCAGTACTTC,-,TRBV19,-,TRBJ2-5
CASIRNTEAFF,TGTGCCAGCATTAGGAACACTGAAGCTTTCTTT,-,TRBV6-5,-,TRBJ1-1
CATSEEGRGGLNEQFF,TGTGCCACCAGTGAGGAAGGGCGGGGGGGCCTCAATGAGCAGTTCTTC,TRBD2,TRBV24-1,-,TRBJ2-1
CASSTANTEAFF,TGCGCCAGCAGTACAGCGAACACTGAAGCTTTCTTT,-,TRBV10-1,-,TRBJ1-1
CASSQELGDTEAFF,TGTGCCAGCAGCCAAGAGTTGGGGGACACTGAAGCTTTCTTT,-,TRBV14,once,TRBJ1-1
CAWSRGSEQFF,TGTGCCTGGAGCCGGGGCAGTGAGCAGTTCTTC,-,TRBV30,-,TRBJ2-1
CASSRPGPMNEKLFF,TGCGCCAGCAGCCGCCCGGGACCGATGAATGAAAAACTGTTTTTT,-,TRBV4-1,-,TRBJ1-4
CASSPGGEGVNTEAFF,TGTGCCAGCAGCCCCGGGGGAGAGGGAGTGAACACTGAAGCTTTCTTT,-,TRBV28,-,TRBJ1-1
CASSLSGQVTNYGYTF,TGTGCCAGCAGCTTAAGTGGGCAGGTGACTAACTATGGCTACACCTTC,-,TRBV5-4,-,TRBJ1-2
CASLAGAYNEQFF,TGTGCCAGCTTAGCGGGGGCTTACAATGAGCAGTTCTTC,TRBD2,TRBV2,-,TRBJ2-1
CASYQGNAGELFF,TGCGCCAGTTATCAGGGGAATGCCGGGGAGCTGTTTTTT,-,TRBV5-1,-,TRBJ2-2
CASSPQGGELFF,TGCGCCAGCAGTCCACAGGGTGGGGAGCTGTTTTTT,-,TRBV5-1,-,TRBJ2-2
CATSRYEDSTDTQYF,TGTGCCACCAGCCGTTATGAGGATAGCACAGATACGCAGTATTTT,-,TRBV24-1,-,TRBJ2-3
CASSITGGRAEAFF,TGTGCCAGCAGTATCACAGGGGGCAGGGCTGAAGCTTTCTTT,TRBD1,TRBV6-2/TRBV6-3,-,TRBJ1-1
CASSRGQGGYTF,TGCGCCAGCAGCCGCGGACAGGGTGGCTACACCTTC,TRBD1,TRBV4-1,-,TRBJ1-2
CASSIGAANYGYTF,TGTGCCAGTAGTATAGGGGCCGCTAACTATGGCTACACCTTC,-,TRBV19,few,TRBJ1-2
CASSGRVLGELFF,TGTGCCAGCAGTGGAAGGGTCCTCGGGGAGCTGTTTTTT,-,TRBV27,-,TRBJ2-2
CASSQRGIASSETQYF,TGTGCCAGCAGCCAGAGGGGAATAGCGAGTTCGGAGACCCAGTACTTC,-,TRBV3-1/TRBV3-2,-,TRBJ2-5
CASSIKGKSTDTQYF,TGTGCCAGCAGCATCAAGGGGAAAAGCACAGATACGCAGTATTTT,-,TRBV21-1,-,TRBJ2-3
CASSPRGLGTTETQYF,TGTGCCAGCAGCCCCAGGGGACTAGGGACTACGGAGACCCAGTACTTC,TRBD2,TRBV9,once,TRBJ2-5
CASSLAGPETQYF,TGTGCCAGCAGCTTGGCGGGGCCAGAGACCCAGTACTTC,-,TRBV5-5,-,TRBJ2-5
CASSYDSNQPQHF,TGTGCCAGCAGTTATGATAGCAATCAGCCCCAGCATTTT,-,TRBV6-5,-,TRBJ1-5
CASHGLAGAHTGELFF,TGCGCCAGCCACGGACTAGCGGGGGCGCACACCGGGGAGCTGTTTTTT,TRBD2,TRBV10-2,-,TRBJ2-2
CASSKWGRADSSNQPQHF,TGTGCCAGCAGCAAATGGGGCAGGGCCGACTCTAGCAATCAGCCCCAGCATTTT,-,TRBV21-1,few,TRBJ1-5